This is a list of T cell receptor beta chains from one sample in a study of identical twins. Via MiXCR, TCRdb re-called the 5' RACE reads, giving one row per CDR3 protein. The sample has under 250,000 distinct CDR3 sequences; roughly 13% are singletons. These data were likewise used in another study, on yellow fever vaccine responses in identical twins.

Sequenced: memory (CD45RO+) T cells sorted from blood. The receptors here all came from a woman younger than 30 in good health. The conserved cysteine and the conserved F or W are not part of the CDR3 here. The order of the fields is J gene, V gene, CDR3 protein.

j_gene: TRBJ2-1
v_gene: TRBV20-1
CDR3aa: SALHSGGYNEQF

j_gene: TRBJ1-3
v_gene: TRBV7-9
CDR3aa: ASSWGGTGNTIY

j_gene: TRBJ2-7
v_gene: TRBV7-3
CDR3aa: ASSSQLPGASYEQY

j_gene: TRBJ1-6
v_gene: TRBV5-1
CDR3aa: ASSLGTPNSPLH

j_gene: TRBJ2-1
v_gene: TRBV25-1
CDR3aa: ASRAVNNEQF

j_gene: TRBJ1-4
v_gene: TRBV6-1
CDR3aa: ASSDSGTRGNEKLF

j_gene: TRBJ2-1
v_gene: TRBV7-8
CDR3aa: ASSLEGGYNEQF

j_gene: TRBJ2-3
v_gene: TRBV12-5
CDR3aa: ASGVGQGTDTQY

j_gene: TRBJ1-2
v_gene: TRBV7-9
CDR3aa: ASSLIGAGYT

j_gene: TRBJ2-6
v_gene: TRBV24-1
CDR3aa: ATSRSGGSGANVLT

j_gene: TRBJ2-7
v_gene: TRBV6-1
CDR3aa: ASSRLAGDEQY

j_gene: TRBJ2-1
v_gene: TRBV5-1
CDR3aa: ASSLVQGFNNEQF

j_gene: TRBJ2-4
v_gene: TRBV5-1
CDR3aa: ASSQGTGQGVKNIQY

j_gene: TRBJ2-7
v_gene: TRBV28
CDR3aa: ASNFGGPTGQY

j_gene: TRBJ2-5
v_gene: TRBV3-1
CDR3aa: ASSQETTQY

j_gene: TRBJ1-5
v_gene: TRBV6-5
CDR3aa: ASSYSGGSPNQPQH

j_gene: TRBJ2-7
v_gene: TRBV6-2/TRBV6-3
CDR3aa: ASSYSVPVQY

j_gene: TRBJ2-1
v_gene: TRBV20-1
CDR3aa: SARDLASGYNEQF

j_gene: TRBJ2-7
v_gene: TRBV4-3
CDR3aa: ASSQDRAWSYEQY

j_gene: TRBJ2-7
v_gene: TRBV5-6
CDR3aa: ASSVGGGGRGEQY

j_gene: TRBJ2-1
v_gene: TRBV29-1
CDR3aa: SVEDQGTGYYNEQF

j_gene: TRBJ1-5
v_gene: TRBV6-4
CDR3aa: ASSEAPSQPQH

j_gene: TRBJ2-2
v_gene: TRBV4-3
CDR3aa: ASSHGRGTTGELF

j_gene: TRBJ2-1
v_gene: TRBV5-1
CDR3aa: ASSVTGLAGGSYNEQF

j_gene: TRBJ2-4
v_gene: TRBV28
CDR3aa: AVRQGNIQY

j_gene: TRBJ1-2
v_gene: TRBV7-8
CDR3aa: ASSSTTGTGNYGYT

j_gene: TRBJ2-2
v_gene: TRBV6-2/TRBV6-3
CDR3aa: ASRSSGSAGELF

j_gene: TRBJ1-1
v_gene: TRBV20-1
CDR3aa: SARVDRSHTEAF

j_gene: TRBJ2-1
v_gene: TRBV6-2/TRBV6-3
CDR3aa: ASSVLSGRLYNEQF

j_gene: TRBJ1-2
v_gene: TRBV16
CDR3aa: ASSPIGQGAGGYT

j_gene: TRBJ2-3
v_gene: TRBV30
CDR3aa: AWSQMGVGDTQY

j_gene: TRBJ1-6
v_gene: TRBV7-9
CDR3aa: ASSLGVAEYSPLH

j_gene: TRBJ1-5
v_gene: TRBV11-2
CDR3aa: ASSPRVQQPQH

j_gene: TRBJ2-1
v_gene: TRBV5-1
CDR3aa: ASSLGRVNNEQF

j_gene: TRBJ2-1
v_gene: TRBV29-1
CDR3aa: SVELLKQGLADNEQF

j_gene: TRBJ2-7
v_gene: TRBV5-1
CDR3aa: ASSRTGGSSYEQY

j_gene: TRBJ2-7
v_gene: TRBV6-2/TRBV6-3
CDR3aa: ASSRVAGVYEQY

j_gene: TRBJ2-1
v_gene: TRBV7-2
CDR3aa: ASSLRAREGEQF

j_gene: TRBJ2-1
v_gene: TRBV12-3/TRBV12-4
CDR3aa: ASSPGTSGVEQF

j_gene: TRBJ2-1
v_gene: TRBV5-8
CDR3aa: ASSLVLTSGYNEQF

j_gene: TRBJ2-7
v_gene: TRBV6-6
CDR3aa: ASSYGPSEQY

j_gene: TRBJ1-1
v_gene: TRBV6-1
CDR3aa: ASRKGDRTEAF

j_gene: TRBJ2-2
v_gene: TRBV5-5
CDR3aa: ASSLGTSFPTGELF

j_gene: TRBJ2-7
v_gene: TRBV18
CDR3aa: ASSPGLAGEQEQY